These T cell receptor beta chains were read from a single sample in a study of response to subunit inactivated influenza vaccine. TCRdb redid the calling of the RT-PCR reads with MiXCR, one entry per CDR3 protein. The sample includes hundreds of thousands of distinct CDR3 sequences, approximately 15% of them seen just once. This sample comprised PBMCs from blood, obtained around two weeks before vaccination. The receptors were gathered from a man aged 45-65 years who received an inactivated influenza vaccine. Each CDR3 is given with its conserved first and last residue. Each record gives: clone size, D gene, J gene, V gene, CDR3 length, CDR3 DNA, CDR3 protein. A D gene is named only where the DNA matches it firmly. Clone size appears in some rows only: once, few, many, or a class for an expanded clone.

clone_size: many; d_call: NA; j_call: TRBJ2-7; v_call: TRBV20-1; cdr3_length: 12; cdr3_nt: TGCAGTGCTAGAGCCTTCAGCTACGAGCAGTACTTC; cdr3_aa: CSARAFSYEQYF
clone_size: NA; d_call: TRBD1; j_call: TRBJ1-5; v_call: TRBV28; cdr3_length: 14; cdr3_nt: TGTGCCAGCAGCTTTCGACAGGGCCGGCAGCCCCAGCATTTT; cdr3_aa: CASSFRQGRQPQHF
clone_size: many; d_call: NA; j_call: TRBJ2-5; v_call: TRBV6-6; cdr3_length: 13; cdr3_nt: TGTGCCAGCAGTTACGGGAGTCAAGAGACCCAGTACTTC; cdr3_aa: CASSYGSQETQYF
clone_size: NA; d_call: NA; j_call: TRBJ2-1; v_call: TRBV6-6; cdr3_length: 13; cdr3_nt: TGTGCCAGCAGTTACAACAGGGCTCCTGAGCAGTTCTTC; cdr3_aa: CASSYNRAPEQFF
clone_size: many; d_call: NA; j_call: TRBJ1-1; v_call: TRBV4-3; cdr3_length: 15; cdr3_nt: TGCGCCAGCAGCCAAGAGAGGGGGGCAGAGAGGCTTGCTTTCTTT; cdr3_aa: CASSQERGAERLAFF
clone_size: NA; d_call: TRBD1; j_call: TRBJ1-2; v_call: TRBV6-2/TRBV6-3; cdr3_length: 17; cdr3_nt: TGTGCCAGCAGTTACCTCGGGACAGGGGATTCTGAGAGTGGCTACACCTTC; cdr3_aa: CASSYLGTGDSESGYTF
clone_size: few; d_call: TRBD2; j_call: TRBJ2-1; v_call: TRBV5-1; cdr3_length: 16; cdr3_nt: TGCGCCAGCAGCTTGGTGAGACCAGCGGGAGCCAATGAGCAGTTCTTC; cdr3_aa: CASSLVRPAGANEQFF
clone_size: few; d_call: TRBD1; j_call: TRBJ1-4; v_call: TRBV4-3; cdr3_length: 18; cdr3_nt: TGCGCCAGCAGCCAAGGAACCGGGACAGGGGGCACTAATGAAAAACTGTTTTTT; cdr3_aa: CASSQGTGTGGTNEKLFF
clone_size: few; d_call: TRBD2; j_call: TRBJ2-1; v_call: TRBV28; cdr3_length: 16; cdr3_nt: TGTGCCAGCAGTCAAATCGCACTAGCGGGGTACAATGAGCAGTTCTTC; cdr3_aa: CASSQIALAGYNEQFF
clone_size: NA; d_call: TRBD1; j_call: TRBJ1-2; v_call: TRBV12-3/TRBV12-4; cdr3_length: 14; cdr3_nt: TGTGCCAGCAGTCCAGGGACAGGGGTACATGGCTACACCTTC; cdr3_aa: CASSPGTGVHGYTF
clone_size: few; d_call: NA; j_call: TRBJ2-3; v_call: TRBV3-1; cdr3_length: 13; cdr3_nt: TGTGCCAGCAGCCAAACCGGCACGGATACGCAGTATTTT; cdr3_aa: CASSQTGTDTQYF
clone_size: few; d_call: TRBD1; j_call: TRBJ2-5; v_call: TRBV18; cdr3_length: 13; cdr3_nt: TGTGCCAGCTCAGGACAGGGGAAGGAGACCCAGTACTTC; cdr3_aa: CASSGQGKETQYF
clone_size: few; d_call: NA; j_call: TRBJ2-3; v_call: TRBV7-2; cdr3_length: 16; cdr3_nt: TGTGCCAGCAGCTTTGGTGCCGTTGGGGGCACAGATACGCAGTATTTT; cdr3_aa: CASSFGAVGGTDTQYF
clone_size: many; d_call: NA; j_call: TRBJ2-7; v_call: TRBV7-2; cdr3_length: 16; cdr3_nt: TGTGCCAGCAGCTTAGACGGATTGGGGGGTGTGAACGAGCAGTACTTC; cdr3_aa: CASSLDGLGGVNEQYF
clone_size: once; d_call: TRBD1; j_call: TRBJ2-3; v_call: TRBV19; cdr3_length: 15; cdr3_nt: TGTGCCAGTAGTATGCCGGGACAGTGGATTGATACGCAGTATTTT; cdr3_aa: CASSMPGQWIDTQYF
clone_size: NA; d_call: NA; j_call: TRBJ2-3; v_call: TRBV20-1; cdr3_length: 14; cdr3_nt: TGCAGTGCTAGTATGGGGGGCCCGGGAGATACGCAGTATTTT; cdr3_aa: CSASMGGPGDTQYF
clone_size: few; d_call: TRBD1; j_call: TRBJ1-6; v_call: TRBV7-2; cdr3_length: 14; cdr3_nt: TGTGCCAGCAGCGCCGGGACAGTTAATTCACCCCTCCACTTT; cdr3_aa: CASSAGTVNSPLHF
clone_size: NA; d_call: NA; j_call: TRBJ2-2; v_call: TRBV6-5; cdr3_length: 14; cdr3_nt: TGTGCCAGCAGTTACCTCGGAGGGACCGGGGAGCTGTTTTTT; cdr3_aa: CASSYLGGTGELFF
clone_size: NA; d_call: NA; j_call: TRBJ1-1; v_call: TRBV3-1; cdr3_length: 18; cdr3_nt: TGTGCCAGCAGCCAAGTTGAGGCCAGACTAAGGGGTGGCACTGAAGCTTTCTTT; cdr3_aa: CASSQVEARLRGGTEAFF
clone_size: few; d_call: TRBD1; j_call: TRBJ2-5; v_call: TRBV5-4; cdr3_length: 15; cdr3_nt: TGTGCCAGCAGCTCCACAGGGGGTCGGTGGGAGACCCAGTACTTC; cdr3_aa: CASSSTGGRWETQYF
clone_size: NA; d_call: TRBD2; j_call: TRBJ2-2; v_call: TRBV27; cdr3_length: 16; cdr3_nt: TGTGCCAGCAGTCCCCAGCGGGAGCAGGATACCGGGGAGCTGTTTTTT; cdr3_aa: CASSPQREQDTGELFF
clone_size: few; d_call: NA; j_call: TRBJ2-7; v_call: TRBV12-3/TRBV12-4; cdr3_length: 14; cdr3_nt: TGTGCCAGCAGTTTAGCTGACAGATACTACGAGCAGTACTTC; cdr3_aa: CASSLADRYYEQYF
clone_size: NA; d_call: NA; j_call: TRBJ2-5; v_call: TRBV12-3/TRBV12-4; cdr3_length: 13; cdr3_nt: TGTGCCAGCAGTGTGGCCGGCCCTGAGACCCAGTACTTC; cdr3_aa: CASSVAGPETQYF
clone_size: NA; d_call: NA; j_call: TRBJ2-5; v_call: TRBV20-1; cdr3_length: 13; cdr3_nt: TGCAGTGCCCCCCGGCGGAACCAAGAGACCCAGTACTTC; cdr3_aa: CSAPRRNQETQYF
clone_size: many; d_call: TRBD1; j_call: TRBJ1-4; v_call: TRBV3-1; cdr3_length: 16; cdr3_nt: TGTGCCAGCAGCTCCGGGACAGGGGGCTCGATTGAAAAACTGTTTTTT; cdr3_aa: CASSSGTGGSIEKLFF
clone_size: once; d_call: NA; j_call: TRBJ2-5; v_call: TRBV7-2; cdr3_length: 16; cdr3_nt: TGTGCCAGCAGCTTAGGTTCGGCAGGGCCACGAGAGACCCAGTACTTC; cdr3_aa: CASSLGSAGPRETQYF
clone_size: few; d_call: NA; j_call: TRBJ2-3; v_call: TRBV4-2; cdr3_length: 16; cdr3_nt: TGTGCCAGCAGCCGAGGCGACAGATTTAGCACAGATACGCAGTATTTT; cdr3_aa: CASSRGDRFSTDTQYF
clone_size: many; d_call: NA; j_call: TRBJ2-2; v_call: TRBV12-3/TRBV12-4; cdr3_length: 14; cdr3_nt: TGTGCCAGCAGCTTGGACACCGTCGGCGGGGAGCTGTTTTTT; cdr3_aa: CASSLDTVGGELFF
clone_size: NA; d_call: NA; j_call: TRBJ1-5; v_call: TRBV24-1; cdr3_length: 14; cdr3_nt: TGTGCCACCAGTGAGTCGGGGGGCAATCAGCCCCAGCATTTT; cdr3_aa: CATSESGGNQPQHF
clone_size: NA; d_call: TRBD1; j_call: TRBJ1-1; v_call: TRBV6-1; cdr3_length: 13; cdr3_nt: TGTGCCAGCACCAGGACAGGGGGCACTGAAGCTTTCTTT; cdr3_aa: CASTRTGGTEAFF
clone_size: many; d_call: TRBD2; j_call: TRBJ2-1; v_call: TRBV4-3; cdr3_length: 15; cdr3_nt: TGCGCCAGCAGCCACGAGACTAGCGGGAGAGGTGAGCAGTTCTTC; cdr3_aa: CASSHETSGRGEQFF
clone_size: NA; d_call: NA; j_call: TRBJ1-2; v_call: TRBV29-1; cdr3_length: 14; cdr3_nt: TGCAGCGTTGAAGGGGGTGGGGATTTTGGCGGCTACACCTTC; cdr3_aa: CSVEGGGDFGGYTF
clone_size: NA; d_call: TRBD1; j_call: TRBJ2-7; v_call: TRBV3-1; cdr3_length: 16; cdr3_nt: TGTGCCAGCAGCCAAGACAAGGGACAGCGAGCCTACGAGCAGTACTTC; cdr3_aa: CASSQDKGQRAYEQYF
clone_size: NA; d_call: NA; j_call: TRBJ2-7; v_call: TRBV7-2; cdr3_length: 16; cdr3_nt: TGTGCCAGCAGCTTAGTCGGGGGACAGAATTCCTACGAGCAGTACTTC; cdr3_aa: CASSLVGGQNSYEQYF
clone_size: few; d_call: TRBD2; j_call: TRBJ2-7; v_call: TRBV4-2; cdr3_length: 17; cdr3_nt: TGTGCCAGCAGCCAAGACCTTTCTCCTAGCGGGGGCTACGAGCAGTACTTC; cdr3_aa: CASSQDLSPSGGYEQYF
clone_size: many; d_call: TRBD1; j_call: TRBJ2-3; v_call: TRBV29-1; cdr3_length: 14; cdr3_nt: TGCAGCGTTGCCTCGGGACAGGGCACAGATACGCAGTATTTT; cdr3_aa: CSVASGQGTDTQYF
clone_size: few; d_call: TRBD1; j_call: TRBJ1-5; v_call: TRBV12-3/TRBV12-4; cdr3_length: 15; cdr3_nt: TGTGCCAGCAGTTTAGCGGAGACAGGGCCCTGGCCCCAGCATTTT; cdr3_aa: CASSLAETGPWPQHF
clone_size: NA; d_call: NA; j_call: TRBJ2-5; v_call: TRBV29-1; cdr3_length: 14; cdr3_nt: TGCAGCGTGTTTAGGAACGCGGGGAGAGAGACCCAGTACTTC; cdr3_aa: CSVFRNAGRETQYF
clone_size: NA; d_call: TRBD2; j_call: TRBJ2-3; v_call: TRBV7-6; cdr3_length: 17; cdr3_nt: TGTGCCAGCAGCTTAGGGTGGGGGGGAACTCGCACAGATACGCAGTATTTT; cdr3_aa: CASSLGWGGTRTDTQYF
clone_size: NA; d_call: NA; j_call: TRBJ1-5; v_call: TRBV4-1; cdr3_length: 15; cdr3_nt: TGCGCCAGCAGCCTGGTTGGGACGGAGAATCAGCCCCAGCATTTT; cdr3_aa: CASSLVGTENQPQHF
clone_size: few; d_call: TRBD2; j_call: TRBJ2-2; v_call: TRBV20-1; cdr3_length: 17; cdr3_nt: TGCAGTGCTAGAGACCCGACTAGCGGGAGGCACACCGGGGAGCTGTTTTTT; cdr3_aa: CSARDPTSGRHTGELFF
clone_size: many; d_call: NA; j_call: TRBJ2-5; v_call: TRBV3-1; cdr3_length: 14; cdr3_nt: TGTGCCAGCAGCCAAAGTGTCCGGCCCGAGACCCAGTACTTC; cdr3_aa: CASSQSVRPETQYF
clone_size: few; d_call: NA; j_call: TRBJ2-7; v_call: TRBV6-6; cdr3_length: 13; cdr3_nt: TGTGCCAGCAACCGAGGGTTTCATTGGGAGCAGTACTTC; cdr3_aa: CASNRGFHWEQYF
clone_size: many; d_call: NA; j_call: TRBJ1-2; v_call: TRBV5-1; cdr3_length: 14; cdr3_nt: TGCGCCAGCAGCTTGGACCCGGGACCTTATGGCTACACCTTC; cdr3_aa: CASSLDPGPYGYTF
clone_size: NA; d_call: NA; j_call: TRBJ2-2; v_call: TRBV24-1; cdr3_length: 15; cdr3_nt: TGTGCCACCAGTCCTGGACAGCTGAACACCGGGGAGCTGTTTTTT; cdr3_aa: CATSPGQLNTGELFF
clone_size: NA; d_call: TRBD2; j_call: TRBJ2-5; v_call: TRBV4-2; cdr3_length: 17; cdr3_nt: TGTGCCAGCAGCCAAGGGACTAGCGGGGGGGCCGCTGAGACCCAGTACTTC; cdr3_aa: CASSQGTSGGAAETQYF
clone_size: NA; d_call: TRBD2; j_call: TRBJ2-3; v_call: TRBV5-6; cdr3_length: 12; cdr3_nt: TGTGCCAGCAGCTTGGGACTAGCGGGGTCGTATTTT; cdr3_aa: CASSLGLAGSYF
clone_size: few; d_call: NA; j_call: TRBJ1-4; v_call: TRBV12-3/TRBV12-4; cdr3_length: 13; cdr3_nt: TGTGCCAGCAGCCGACCAGGGGTTGAAAAACTGTTTTTT; cdr3_aa: CASSRPGVEKLFF
clone_size: few; d_call: TRBD1; j_call: TRBJ1-5; v_call: TRBV20-1; cdr3_length: 14; cdr3_nt: TGCAGTGCGACAGGGGGCGGAGGAGAGGAGCCCCAGCATTTT; cdr3_aa: CSATGGGGEEPQHF
clone_size: few; d_call: TRBD2; j_call: TRBJ2-2; v_call: TRBV20-1; cdr3_length: 14; cdr3_nt: TGCAGTGCTTTGGGACTAGCGAACACCGGGGAGCTGTTTTTT; cdr3_aa: CSALGLANTGELFF
clone_size: many; d_call: NA; j_call: TRBJ2-2; v_call: TRBV27; cdr3_length: 14; cdr3_nt: TGTGCCAGCAGTTTGTGGGCAAACACCGGGGAGCTGTTTTTT; cdr3_aa: CASSLWANTGELFF
clone_size: NA; d_call: TRBD2; j_call: TRBJ2-3; v_call: TRBV10-3; cdr3_length: 16; cdr3_nt: TGTGCCAGCGGCCACCTTGGGCGGGAGGGCACAGATACGCAGTATTTT; cdr3_aa: CASGHLGREGTDTQYF
clone_size: NA; d_call: TRBD2; j_call: TRBJ2-1; v_call: TRBV6-1; cdr3_length: 15; cdr3_nt: TGTGCCAGCAGTCCCCGCAGCGGGAGGGCCGATGAGCAGTTCTTC; cdr3_aa: CASSPRSGRADEQFF